This T cell receptor (beta chain) was sequenced for a study of CD8+ T cells in alopecia areata. Study information: Patients received oral tofacitinib, 5 to 10 mg twice daily, for moderate-to-severe alopecia areata.

Sampling of alopecia areata patients yielded lesional scalp punch biopsies as well as peripheral blood. cDNA serving as the sequencing template came from extracted, reverse transcribed RNA. Here immunoSEQ multiplex PCR was the method, and the copy in TCRdb shows in-frame clones only, minus some. The sample consists of 120,000 or so clones, 35% to 40% of them appearing once. Study outcomes and limitations: Compared with mice, patients displayed less clear TCR sharing, possibly for HLA-related reasons. Scalp sample sequencing also detects resident alphabeta T cells of normal skin.

V shed 0 bases and J shed 1 base, with 9 bases lying between them. The germline V gene encodes CDR1 SGHVS and CDR2 FNYEAQ. CDR3 length: 15 residues. This clone was detected ten times or more. Its antigen is not identified. The sequence derives from a human donor with alopecia areata. This sequence joins TRBV7-6 and TRBJ2-5; D tentatively reads TRBD1 or TRBD2 (5 bases each). Sequencing was carried out using CD4+ T cells sorted from blood. DNA of the CDR3: TGTGCCAGCAGCTTAGCGGGGACCCGCCAAGAGACCCAGTACTTC. This translates into CASSLAGTRQETQYF.